This T cell receptor beta chain is drawn from a study of OX40 agonist ivuxolimab in advanced cancers. For the wider study: Ivuxolimab, which targeted the costimulatory receptor OX40 (CD134), was an agonistic, fully human IgG2 monoclonal antibody. Intravenous ivuxolimab was administered to patients every 2 weeks at six dose levels: 0.01, 0.1, 0.3, 1.5, 3 and 10 mg/kg. Of the roughly 52 patients in dose escalation, 19 had hepatocellular carcinoma, around 15 had melanoma, 9 had renal cell carcinoma and 9 had head and neck cancer. In the dose-escalation cohort, around four fifths of patients were male, and the mean age was 60 years with a range of roughly 23 to 90. Prior anti-PD-1, anti-PD-L1 or anti-CTLA-4 therapy was permitted, and checkpoint inhibitors had been received by about two fifths of dose-escalation patients. Partial responses occurred in three dose-escalation patients, of whom one had hepatocellular carcinoma and two had cutaneous melanoma. The point of sequencing TCRbeta in the periphery was to test whether ivuxolimab changed TCR sequence diversity and drove clonal T-cell expansion. The paper reports the monotherapy dose-escalation portion (N of about 52 patients) of the phase I ivuxolimab trial. Overall study results and their limits: In the 0.1-3.0 mg/kg groups, partial responders were among the patients with the lowest normalized peripheral clonal expansion, particularly in CD8+ T cells. Low levels of normalized T-cell clonal expansion were also seen in some patients who did not respond. After ivuxolimab, expanded clones were on average more numerous among CD8+ T cells than among CD4+ T cells. Clonal expansion of both CD4+ and CD8+ blood T cells was observed from baseline to week 6 at doses 0.1 to 3.0 mg/kg. Antigen specificity was not determined for the clonally expanded peripheral T cells.

To sequence the TCRbeta CDR3 region, genomic DNA was isolated from the sorted cells. TCRbeta CDR3 regions were sequenced using the immunoSEQ Assay. TCRdb's version of the immuneACCESS table is confined to in-frame rearrangements and falls short of the full clone set. An unresolved V gene accounts for under half of the shortfall where checked; the remainder is of unknown origin. The sample contains tens of thousands of clones, 70% to 90% of them found a single time. Roughly 12% of the sample comes from the top ten. For CDR1 and CDR2, the germline V gene lists SGDLS and YYNGEE. The CDR3 has 14 amino acids, counting the end cysteine and phenylalanine. Only the CDR3 region is kept as DNA, spanning 42 bases read in frame from base 1. After removal of 2 bases from V and 5 bases from J, the junction retains 4 bases not matched to a gene. Patients with a history of autoimmune disease or receiving systemic immunosuppression were excluded from the trial. In every dose cohort, peripheral blood was drawn for TCR sequencing at baseline, cycle 4 day 1, and cycle 7 day 1. Samples came from an open-label, multicenter, first-in-human phase I dose-escalation trial of ivuxolimab. The trial enrolled adults with locally advanced or metastatic head and neck squamous cell, hepatocellular, melanoma or renal cell carcinoma. Before TCR sequencing, CD4+ T cells and CD8+ T cells from peripheral blood were sorted into separate populations.

A word on this clone: Its antigen has not been determined. No base qualities exist here, and no much larger clone lies one base off it.

Recombination linked TRBV9 to TRBJ1-1; 9 of the junction bases match TRBD1. The input for sequencing was CD4+ or CD8+ T cells sorted from blood, taken in a trial of the OX40 agonist ivuxolimab. This TCR was sampled from an adult with an advanced solid tumor such as melanoma, head and neck, liver or kidney cancer. The CDR3 region: CASSVTGGDTEAFF. The nucleotides are TGTGCCAGCAGCGTGACAGGGGGGGATACTGAAGCTTTCTTT.